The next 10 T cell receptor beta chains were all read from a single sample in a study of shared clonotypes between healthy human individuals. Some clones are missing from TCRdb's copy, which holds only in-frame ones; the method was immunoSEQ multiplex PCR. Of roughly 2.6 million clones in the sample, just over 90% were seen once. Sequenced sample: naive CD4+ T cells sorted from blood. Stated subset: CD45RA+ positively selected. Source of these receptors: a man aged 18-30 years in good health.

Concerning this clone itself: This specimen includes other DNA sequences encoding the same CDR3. CDR3 coding DNA: TGTGCCAGCAGTTACTCGGGGAGAGGGGCCTACGAGCAGTACTTC. Its protein product is CASSYSGRGAYEQYF. V usage is TRBV6-6 and J usage is TRBJ2-7, with D possibly called TRBD1 or TRBD2 (5 bases each). CDR1 MNHNY and CDR2 SVGAGI come from the germline V gene (reference sequence). This CDR3 is built from 15 residues. The ends were cut back, 0 bases at V and 2 bases at J, with 11 bases in the middle.

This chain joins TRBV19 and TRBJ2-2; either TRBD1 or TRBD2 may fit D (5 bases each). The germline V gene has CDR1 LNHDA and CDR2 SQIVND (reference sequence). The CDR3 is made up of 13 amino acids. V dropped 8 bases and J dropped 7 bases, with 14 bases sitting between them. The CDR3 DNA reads TGTGCCAGTGGGGCCGGGAAATACGGGGAGCTGTTTTTT. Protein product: CASGAGKYGELFF.

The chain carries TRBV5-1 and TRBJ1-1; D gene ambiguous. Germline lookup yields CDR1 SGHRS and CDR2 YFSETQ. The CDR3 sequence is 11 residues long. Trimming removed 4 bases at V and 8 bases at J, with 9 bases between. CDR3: CASSGEYEAFF. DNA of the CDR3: TGCGCCAGCAGCGGGGAGTACGAAGCTTTCTTT.

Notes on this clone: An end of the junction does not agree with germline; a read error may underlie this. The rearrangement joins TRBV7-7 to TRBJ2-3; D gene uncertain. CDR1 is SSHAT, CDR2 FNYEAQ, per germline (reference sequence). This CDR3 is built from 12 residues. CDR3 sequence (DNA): TGTGCTAGCAGCGATGGCGCGCATACGCAGTATTTT. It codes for CASSDGAHTQYF.

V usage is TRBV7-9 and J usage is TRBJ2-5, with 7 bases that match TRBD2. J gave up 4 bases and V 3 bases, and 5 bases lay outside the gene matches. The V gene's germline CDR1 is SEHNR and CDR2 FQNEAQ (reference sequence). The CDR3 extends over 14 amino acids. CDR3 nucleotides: TGTGCCAGCAGCTTTGGTCTAGCGGTAGAGACCCAGTACTTC. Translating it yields CASSFGLAVETQYF.

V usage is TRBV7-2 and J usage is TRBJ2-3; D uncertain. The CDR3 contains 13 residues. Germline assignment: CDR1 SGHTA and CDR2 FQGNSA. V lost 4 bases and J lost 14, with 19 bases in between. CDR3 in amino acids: CASSSYLEAVPYF. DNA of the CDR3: TGTGCCAGCAGCTCATACCTAGAGGCGGTTCCGTATTTT.

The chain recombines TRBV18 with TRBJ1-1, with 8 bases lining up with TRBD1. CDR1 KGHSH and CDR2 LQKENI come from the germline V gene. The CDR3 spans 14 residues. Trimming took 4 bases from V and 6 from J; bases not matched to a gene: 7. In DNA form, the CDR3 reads TGTGCCAGCTCACGACAGGGGCTTGGCGCTGAAGCTTTCTTT. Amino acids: CASSRQGLGAEAFF. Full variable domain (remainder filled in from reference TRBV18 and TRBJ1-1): NAGVMQNPRHLVRRRGQEARLRCSPMKGHSHVYWYRQLPEEGLKFMVYLQKENIIDESGMPKERFSAEFPKEGPSILRIQQVVRGDSAAYFCASSRQGLGAEAFFGQGTRLTVV.

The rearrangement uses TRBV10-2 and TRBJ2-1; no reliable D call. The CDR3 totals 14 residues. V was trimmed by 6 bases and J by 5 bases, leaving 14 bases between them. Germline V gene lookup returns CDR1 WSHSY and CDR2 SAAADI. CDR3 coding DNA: TGCGCCAGCAGCCCGGTGACACGGGACAATGAGCAGTTCTTC. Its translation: CASSPVTRDNEQFF.

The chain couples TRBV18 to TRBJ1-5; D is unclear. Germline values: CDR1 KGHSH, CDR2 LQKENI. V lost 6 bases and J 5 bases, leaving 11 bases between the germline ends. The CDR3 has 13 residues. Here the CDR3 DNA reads TGTGCCAGCTCGGAAGGGCAGGATCAGCCCCAGCATTTT. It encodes CASSEGQDQPQHF.

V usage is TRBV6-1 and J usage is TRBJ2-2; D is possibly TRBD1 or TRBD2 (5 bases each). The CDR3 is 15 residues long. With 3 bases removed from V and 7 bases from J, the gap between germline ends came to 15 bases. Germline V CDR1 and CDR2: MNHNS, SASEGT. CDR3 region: CASSDGTLGGGELFF. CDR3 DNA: TGTGCCAGCAGTGATGGGACCCTAGGCGGCGGGGAGCTGTTTTTT.